These T cell receptor beta chains were read from a single sample in a study of blood T cell repertoires in COVID-19. Sequenced by immunoSEQ multiplex PCR; TCRdb stores in-frame clones only, minus some. The sample includes roughly 200,000 clones, approximately 81% of them seen just once. Material: peripheral blood. These receptors all stem from a human donor in a cohort sampled during active COVID-19. Both conserved end residues are part of each CDR3. Fields, in order: J gene, clone size, V gene, D gene, CDR3 protein, CDR3 DNA. D genes are given only for firm matches. Clone size appears in some rows only: once, few, many, or a class for an expanded clone.

>TRBJ2-5|NA|TRBV5-8|TRBD2
CASSLLGGGETQYF
TGTGCCAGCAGCTTGCTCGGGGGGGGAGAGACCCAGTACTTC
>TRBJ1-5|NA|TRBV5-1|NA
CASSQTGWPQHF
TGCGCCAGCAGCCAAACAGGTTGGCCCCAGCATTTT
>TRBJ2-7|few|TRBV10-1|NA
CASRAQADKSYEQYF
TGCGCCAGCAGGGCTCAGGCTGACAAATCCTACGAGCAGTACTTC
>TRBJ2-3|NA|TRBV3-1/TRBV3-2|TRBD1
CASSHWTGGDTQYF
TGTGCCAGCAGCCACTGGACAGGGGGAGATACGCAGTATTTT
>TRBJ1-1|NA|TRBV6-1|NA
CASSVLDFNRAVTEAFF
TGTGCCAGCAGTGTCCTAGACTTTAACAGGGCGGTCACTGAAGCTTTCTTT
>TRBJ2-5|NA|TRBV12-3/TRBV12-4|TRBD2
CASRRGNQETQYF
TGTGCCAGCAGGCGGGGGAACCAAGAGACCCAGTACTTC
>TRBJ1-6|NA|TRBV5-1|NA
CASSLRGDNSPLHF
TGCGCCAGCAGCTTACGGGGGGATAATTCACCCCTCCACTTT
>TRBJ1-2|NA|TRBV4-2|NA
CASSQDSVYGYTF
TGTGCCAGCAGCCAAGATTCAGTCTATGGCTACACCTTC
>TRBJ1-4|NA|TRBV5-6|NA
CASSLDRVKLFF
TGTGCCAGCAGCTTGGACAGGGTAAAACTGTTTTTT
>TRBJ2-3|once|TRBV19|NA
CASSIEAQSTDTQYF
TGTGCCAGTAGTATTGAGGCCCAGAGCACAGATACGCAGTATTTT
>TRBJ2-5|NA|TRBV27|TRBD1
CASSFPDRGPETQYF
TGTGCCAGCAGTTTTCCGGACAGGGGGCCTGAGACCCAGTACTTC
>TRBJ2-5|NA|TRBV19|TRBD2
CASSILAGGSETQYF
TGTGCCAGTAGTATTCTAGCGGGAGGGTCAGAGACCCAGTACTTC
>TRBJ2-1|NA|TRBV28|TRBD1
CASRNGQGAISFGNEQFF
TGTGCCAGCAGAAACGGACAGGGGGCCATCAGCTTCGGCAATGAGCAGTTCTTC